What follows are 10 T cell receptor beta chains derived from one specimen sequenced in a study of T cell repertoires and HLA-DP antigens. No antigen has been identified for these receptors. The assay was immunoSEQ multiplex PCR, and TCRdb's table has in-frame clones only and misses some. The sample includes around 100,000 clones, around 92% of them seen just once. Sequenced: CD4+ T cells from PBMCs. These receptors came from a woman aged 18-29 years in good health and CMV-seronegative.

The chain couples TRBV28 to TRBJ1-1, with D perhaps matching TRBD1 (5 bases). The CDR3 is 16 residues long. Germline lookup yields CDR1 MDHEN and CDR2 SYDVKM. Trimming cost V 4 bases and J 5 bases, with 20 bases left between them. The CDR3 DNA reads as TGTGCCAGCAGTTCGCCCCGGGCCCCATGGGGGACTGAAGCTTTCTTT. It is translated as CASSSPRAPWGTEAFF.

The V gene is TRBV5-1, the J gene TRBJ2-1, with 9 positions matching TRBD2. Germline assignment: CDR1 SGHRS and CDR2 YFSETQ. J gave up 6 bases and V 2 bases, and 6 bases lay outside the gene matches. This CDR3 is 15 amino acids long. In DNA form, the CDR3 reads TGCGCCAGCAGCTTCTCCGGTAGCGGGAGCAATGAGCAGTTCTTC. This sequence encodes CASSFSGSGSNEQFF.

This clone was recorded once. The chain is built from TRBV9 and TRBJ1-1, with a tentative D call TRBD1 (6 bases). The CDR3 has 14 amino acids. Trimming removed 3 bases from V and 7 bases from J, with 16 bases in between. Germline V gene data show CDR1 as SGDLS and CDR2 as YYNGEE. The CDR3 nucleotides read TGTGCCAGCAGCGATAGGCAGGGGAGGGGTGAAGCTTTCTTT. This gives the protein CASSDRQGRGEAFF. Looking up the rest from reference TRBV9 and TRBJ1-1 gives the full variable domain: DSGVTQTPKHLITATGQRVTLRCSPRSGDLSVYWYQQSLDQGLQFLIQYYNGEERAKGNILERFSAQQFPDLHSELNLSSLELGDSALYFCASSDRQGRGEAFFGQGTRLTVV.

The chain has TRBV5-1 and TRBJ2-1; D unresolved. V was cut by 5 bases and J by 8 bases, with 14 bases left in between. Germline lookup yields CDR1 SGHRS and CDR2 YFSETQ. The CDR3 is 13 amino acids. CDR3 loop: CASRYQAEYEQFF. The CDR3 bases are TGCGCCAGCAGATACCAAGCCGAGTATGAGCAGTTCTTC.

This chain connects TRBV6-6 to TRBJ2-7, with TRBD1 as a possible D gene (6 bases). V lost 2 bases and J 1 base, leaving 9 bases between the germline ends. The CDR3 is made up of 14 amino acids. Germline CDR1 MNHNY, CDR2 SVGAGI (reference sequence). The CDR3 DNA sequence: TGTGCCAGCAGTTACGGGGGCAGATCCTACGAGCAGTACTTC. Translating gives CASSYGGRSYEQYF.

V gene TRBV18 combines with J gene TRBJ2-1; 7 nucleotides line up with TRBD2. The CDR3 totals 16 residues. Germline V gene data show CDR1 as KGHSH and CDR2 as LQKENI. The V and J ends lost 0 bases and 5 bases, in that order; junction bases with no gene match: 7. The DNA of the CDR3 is TGTGCCAGCTCACCACCGTCGGGGGGACTTAACAATGAGCAGTTCTTC. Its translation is CASSPPSGGLNNEQFF.

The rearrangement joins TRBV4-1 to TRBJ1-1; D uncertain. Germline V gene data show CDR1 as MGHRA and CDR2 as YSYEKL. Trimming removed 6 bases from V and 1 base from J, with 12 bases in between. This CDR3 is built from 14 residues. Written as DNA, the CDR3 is TGCGCCAGCAGAGGACCCCTGAAGAACACTGAAGCTTTCTTT. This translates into CASRGPLKNTEAFF.

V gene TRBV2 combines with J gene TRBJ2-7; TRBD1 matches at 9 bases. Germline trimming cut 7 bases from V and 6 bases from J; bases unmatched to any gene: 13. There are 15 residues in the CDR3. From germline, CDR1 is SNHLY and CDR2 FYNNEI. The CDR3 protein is CASTGIGQGFGEQYV. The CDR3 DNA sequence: TGTGCCAGCACCGGAATTGGACAGGGGTTCGGCGAGCAGTACGTC.

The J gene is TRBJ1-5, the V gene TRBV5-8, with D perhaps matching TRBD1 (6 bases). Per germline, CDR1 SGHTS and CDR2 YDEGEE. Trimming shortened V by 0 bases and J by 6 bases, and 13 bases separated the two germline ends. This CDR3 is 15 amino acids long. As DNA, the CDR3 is TGTGCCAGCAGCTTGGGCCATGGGGGGGCTCAGCCCCAGCATTTT. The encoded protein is CASSLGHGGAQPQHF.

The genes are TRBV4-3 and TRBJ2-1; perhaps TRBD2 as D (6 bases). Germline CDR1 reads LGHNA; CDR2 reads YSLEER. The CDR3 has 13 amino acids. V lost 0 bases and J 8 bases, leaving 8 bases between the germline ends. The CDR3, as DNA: TGCGCCAGCAGCCAAGAGGGAGGTGATGAGCAGTTCTTC. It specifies CASSQEGGDEQFF.